Shown below are 6 T cell receptor beta chains from a single sample sequenced in a study of cytomegalovirus exposure and HLA in healthy donors. Primers for the PCR totalled 60 Vbeta and 13 Jbeta. Clones were sequenced by immunoSEQ multiplex PCR, and TCRdb holds only the in-frame ones, with some missing. The sample holds about 190,000 clones, over 70% seen once. Material: PBMCs. These receptors all stem from a man aged 35 to 55 in good health and CMV-seropositive.

The chain joins TRBV19 to TRBJ2-2; possibly TRBD2 for D (7 bases). CDR1 is LNHDA, CDR2 SQIVND, per germline (reference sequence). Trimming stripped 4 bases from V and 1 base from J, with 16 bases between. This CDR3 region has 17 residues. CDR3 protein: CASSNQRGAVNTGELFF. DNA for the CDR3: TGTGCCAGTAGTAATCAACGGGGGGCAGTGAACACCGGGGAGCTGTTTTTT. The complete variable domain, with remaining parts taken from reference TRBV19 and TRBJ2-2, reads DGGITQSPKYLFRKEGQNVTLSCEQNLNHDAMYWYRQDPGQGLRLIYYSQIVNDFQKGDIAEGYSVSREKKESFPLTVTSAQKNPTAFYLCASSNQRGAVNTGELFFGEGSRLTVL.

J is TRBJ2-3 and V is TRBV11-2, with 7 bases lining up with TRBD2. With V trimmed by 5 bases and J by 4 bases, 18 bases remained unmatched. Germline CDR1 reads SGHAT; CDR2 reads FQNNGV. This CDR3 has 18 residues. This chain's CDR3 is CASSGLYSGPAPADTQYF. The DNA for the CDR3 is TGTGCCAGCAGCGGTCTATATAGCGGGCCGGCCCCCGCAGATACGCAGTATTTT.

The sample holds one count of this clone. V is TRBV11-1 and J is TRBJ2-1; 10 bases align to TRBD2. Germline V gene lookup returns CDR1 SGHAT and CDR2 FQDESV (reference sequence). V was pared by 5 bases and J by 3 bases, with 7 bases of the junction left unmatched. The CDR3 covers 16 residues. The CDR3, as DNA: TGTGCCAGCAGCCCGACTAGCGGGCCTGGCTACAATGAGCAGTTCTTC. It yields the protein CASSPTSGPGYNEQFF.

The rearrangement links TRBV7-2 to TRBJ1-5; no firm D call. CDR1 is SGHTA, CDR2 FQGNSA, per germline. Trimming stripped 0 bases from V and 9 bases from J, with 9 bases between. This CDR3 is built from 13 residues. The CDR3 reads CASSLAPSGPQHF. The CDR3 nucleotides are TGTGCCAGCAGCTTAGCCCCCTCAGGGCCCCAGCATTTT. The full variable domain, completed using reference TRBV7-2 and TRBJ1-5, is GAGVSQSPSNKVTEKGKDVELRCDPISGHTALYWYRQSLGQGLEFLIYFQGNSAPDKSGLPSDRFSAERTGGSVSTLTIQRTQQEDSAVYLCASSLAPSGPQHFGDGTRLSIL.

This chain uses TRBV7-2 with TRBJ2-7; D is possibly TRBD2 (6 bases). The CDR3 totals 14 residues. Trimming shortened V by 8 bases and J by 0 bases, and 14 bases separated the two germline ends. Germline V gene data show CDR1 as SGHTA and CDR2 as FQGNSA. The CDR3 DNA follows: TGTGCCAGCGTTAGGGACTCCTCCTCCTACGAGCAGTACTTC. It yields the protein CASVRDSSSYEQYF.

The chain carries TRBV11-2 and TRBJ2-2, with 8 bases matching TRBD2. This CDR3 contains 15 residues. The ends lost 5 bases at V and 6 bases at J; junction bases unmatched: 8. Germline lookup yields CDR1 SGHAT and CDR2 FQNNGV. CDR3 sequence: CASSLGTRGSGELFF. The CDR3 coding sequence is TGTGCCAGCAGCCTTGGGACTAGGGGGTCCGGGGAGCTGTTTTTT. The entire variable domain, with the rest obtained from reference TRBV11-2 and TRBJ2-2, is as follows: EAGVAQSPRYKIIEKRQSVAFWCNPISGHATLYWYQQILGQGPKLLIQFQNNGVVDDSQLPKDRFSAERLKGVDSTLKIQPAKLEDSAVYLCASSLGTRGSGELFFGEGSRLTVL.